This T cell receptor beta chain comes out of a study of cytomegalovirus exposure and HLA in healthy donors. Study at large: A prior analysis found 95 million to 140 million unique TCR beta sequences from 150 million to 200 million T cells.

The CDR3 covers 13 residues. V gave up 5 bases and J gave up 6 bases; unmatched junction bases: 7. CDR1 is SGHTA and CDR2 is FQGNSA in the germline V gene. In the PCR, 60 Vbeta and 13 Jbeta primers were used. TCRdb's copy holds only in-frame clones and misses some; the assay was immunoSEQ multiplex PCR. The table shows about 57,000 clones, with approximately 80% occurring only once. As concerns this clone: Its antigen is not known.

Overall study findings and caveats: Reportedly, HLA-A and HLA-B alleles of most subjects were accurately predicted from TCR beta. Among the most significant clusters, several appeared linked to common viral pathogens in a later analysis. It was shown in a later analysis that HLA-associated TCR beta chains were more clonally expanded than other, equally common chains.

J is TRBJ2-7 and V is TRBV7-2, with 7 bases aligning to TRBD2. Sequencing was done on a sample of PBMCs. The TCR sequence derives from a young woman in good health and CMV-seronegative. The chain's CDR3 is CASSKGRGVEQYF. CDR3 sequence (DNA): TGTGCCAGCAGCAAGGGTCGGGGGGTCGAGCAGTACTTC. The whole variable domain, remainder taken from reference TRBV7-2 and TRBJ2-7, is GAGVSQSPSNKVTEKGKDVELRCDPISGHTALYWYRQSLGQGLEFLIYFQGNSAPDKSGLPSDRFSAERTGGSVSTLTIQRTQQEDSAVYLCASSKGRGVEQYFGPGTRLTVT.